The 21 T cell receptor beta chains listed next were all sequenced from one sample in a study of blood T cell repertoires in COVID-19. Data came from immunoSEQ multiplex PCR; TCRdb stores just in-frame clones and leaves some out. The table lists about 370,000 clones, about 87% of them singletons. Sequencing input: peripheral blood. All receptors derive from a young woman with COVID-19, enrolled during active disease.

V and J are TRBV7-3 and TRBJ1-3, with TRBD1 as a possible D gene (5 bases). Trimming cost V 3 bases and J 4 bases, with 7 bases left between them. The CDR3 covers 13 residues. Germline CDR1 reads SGHTA; CDR2 reads FQGTGA. CDR3 nucleotide sequence: TGTGCCAGCAGCTTCGACAGCGGAAACACCATATATTTT. Translated, it gives CASSFDSGNTIYF.

This chain uses TRBV19 with TRBJ1-1, with D maybe TRBD1 (6 bases). The CDR3 spans 14 residues. The germline V gene encodes CDR1 LNHDA and CDR2 SQIVND (reference sequence). The germline V and J ends were trimmed by 4 bases and 1 base, with 10 bases remaining between them. CDR3 sequence: CASSKQGWNTEAFF. The DNA of the CDR3 is TGTGCCAGTAGTAAACAGGGTTGGAACACTGAAGCTTTCTTT.

This sequence joins TRBV6-2 or TRBV6-3 and TRBJ2-7, with a tentative D call TRBD2 (6 bases). CDR1 is MNHEY and CDR2 is SVGEGT in the germline V gene. The CDR3 is made up of 14 amino acids. Trimming left V 6 bases short and J 3 bases short, with 15 bases between. CDR3: CASSTGTYFYEQYF. CDR3 sequence (DNA): TGTGCCAGCAGCACCGGGACTTACTTCTACGAGCAGTACTTC.

V usage is TRBV5-4 and J usage is TRBJ2-3; D may be TRBD1 (6 bases). The V gene lost 4 bases and the J gene lost 4 bases, with 16 bases spanning the gap. Germline assignment: CDR1 SGHNT and CDR2 YYREEE (reference sequence). The CDR3 has 15 residues. CDR3 DNA: TGTGCCAGCAGCCTACAGGGAGTTCTTCCAGATACGCAGTATTTT. Protein: CASSLQGVLPDTQYF.

The chain joins TRBV5-1 to TRBJ1-2, with a weak D call TRBD1 (6 bases). The ends were cut back, 4 bases at V and 8 bases at J, with 15 bases in the middle. Germline V gives CDR1 SGHRS, CDR2 YFSETQ. The CDR3 extends over 13 amino acids. The CDR3 reads CASSRTVERGYTF. The DNA of the CDR3 is TGCGCCAGCAGCAGGACAGTCGAGAGGGGCTACACCTTC.

The J gene is TRBJ2-7, the V gene TRBV11-2, with 8 bases identical to TRBD1. This CDR3 is 16 amino acids long. Per germline, CDR1 SGHAT and CDR2 FQNNGV. V trimming: 1 base; J trimming: 3 bases; junction bases outside the gene matches: 8. The CDR3 loop reads CASSLGQGWPGYEQYF. Here the CDR3 DNA reads TGTGCCAGCAGCTTAGGACAGGGGTGGCCCGGCTACGAGCAGTACTTC.

This chain uses TRBV5-6 with TRBJ2-2; D unresolved. V was trimmed by 5 bases and J by 1 base, leaving 9 bases between them. Per germline, CDR1 SGHDT and CDR2 YYEEEE. The CDR3 spans 14 residues. The CDR3 reads CASRYRVNTGELFF. The CDR3, as DNA: TGTGCCAGCAGATACAGAGTGAACACCGGGGAGCTGTTTTTT.

J is TRBJ2-7 and V is TRBV5-4; 7 bases agree with TRBD1. From germline, CDR1 is SGHNT and CDR2 YYREEE (reference sequence). The CDR3 extends over 15 amino acids. V was pared by 0 bases and J by 1 base, with 4 bases of the junction left unmatched. CDR3: CASSLGTGGSYEQYF. The CDR3 DNA follows: TGTGCCAGCAGCTTGGGGACAGGAGGATCCTACGAGCAGTACTTC.

About this clone itself: Other DNA sequences in this sample translate to the same CDR3. The chain employs TRBV4-1 and TRBJ1-5, with TRBD1 as a possible D gene (6 bases). Trimming cost V 0 bases and J 7 bases, with 7 bases left between them. Per the germline V gene, CDR1 is MGHRA and CDR2 is YSYEKL. This CDR3 is 13 amino acids long. The CDR3 is CASSQEQGQPQHF. The CDR3 coding sequence is TGCGCCAGCAGCCAAGAACAGGGCCAGCCCCAGCATTTT.

V gene TRBV7-8 combines with J gene TRBJ1-1, with 9 bases lining up with TRBD1. V trimming: 6 bases; J trimming: 5 bases; junction bases outside the gene matches: 7. The germline gives CDR1 SGHVS, CDR2 FQNEAQ. There are 14 residues in the CDR3. The CDR3 DNA reads as TGTGCCAGCAGGGTCCCGGGACAGGGAACTGAAGCTTTCTTT. As protein: CASRVPGQGTEAFF.

This sequence joins TRBV6-5 and TRBJ2-5; TRBD2 might be the D (6 bases). The V gene lost 6 bases and the J gene lost 4 bases, with 12 bases spanning the gap. The germline gives CDR1 MNHEY, CDR2 SVGAGI. The CDR3 covers 13 residues. CDR3 sequence reads: CASRWAGGETQYF. DNA of the CDR3: TGTGCCAGCAGATGGGCCGGGGGAGAGACCCAGTACTTC.

The chain has TRBV2 and TRBJ2-5; D not resolved. The germline CDR1 and CDR2 sequences are SNHLY and FYNNEI. Trimming removed 6 bases at V and 9 bases at J, with 17 bases between. The CDR3 spans 13 residues. The CDR3: CASRQMQLEAQYF. Written as DNA, the CDR3 is TGTGCCAGCAGACAGATGCAACTCGAAGCCCAGTACTTC.

This rearrangement joins TRBV21-1 to TRBJ2-2; TRBD2 is the table's D call and was not checked against the DNA. TRBV21-1 is shown as a pseudogene. There are 16 residues in the CDR3. The CDR3 protein is CASSKEAPANTGELFF. CDR3 sequence (DNA): TGTGCCAGCAGCAAAGAAGCGCCAGCGAACACCGGGGAGCTGTTTTTT.

This clone was observed once. The gene calls are TRBV7-8 and TRBJ2-7; D possibly corresponds to TRBD1 (6 bases). Germline V CDR1 and CDR2: SGHVS, FQNEAQ. The CDR3 sequence is 15 residues long. V was trimmed by 0 bases and J by 3 bases, leaving 12 bases between them. This CDR3 reads CASSLAPRGSYEQYF. CDR3 in DNA: TGTGCCAGCAGCTTAGCGCCCAGGGGCAGCTACGAGCAGTACTTC.

The table lists this clone with a count of one. The rearrangement joins TRBV30 to TRBJ2-3; D gene ambiguous. CDR1 is GTSNPN, CDR2 SVGIG, per germline (reference sequence). Trimming shortened V by 5 bases and J by 0 bases, and 12 bases separated the two germline ends. This CDR3 is built from 14 residues. CDR3 bases: TGTGCCTGGTCTTCCTCCCTTAGCACAGATACGCAGTATTTT. The encoded protein is CAWSSSLSTDTQYF.

This clone was counted between two and nine times. This sequence joins TRBV5-1 and TRBJ2-7, with TRBD2 as a possible D gene (6 bases). CDR3 length: 14 residues. The V end lost 4 bases, the J end lost 2 bases, and 13 bases lay between the germline ends. Germline V gives CDR1 SGHRS, CDR2 YFSETQ. For the CDR3, the DNA is TGCGCCAGCAGCCCGGCGGGGATCACCTACGAGCAGTACTTC. This sequence encodes CASSPAGITYEQYF.

The chain has TRBV14 and TRBJ2-1; 9 positions match TRBD1. V dropped 5 bases and J dropped 5; count of bases not matched to a gene: 10. The germline gives CDR1 SGHDN, CDR2 FVKESK. The CDR3 spans 16 residues. CDR3: CASSAAWDREDNEQFF. In DNA form, the CDR3 reads TGTGCCAGCAGCGCCGCCTGGGACAGGGAGGACAATGAGCAGTTCTTC.

This clone came up once. The genes are TRBV5-4 and TRBJ1-6; D gene unclear. From germline, CDR1 is SGHNT and CDR2 YYREEE (reference sequence). This CDR3 has 13 residues. With 0 bases removed from V and 13 bases from J, the gap between germline ends came to 11 bases. The CDR3 loop reads CASSLAGSSPLHF. The CDR3 DNA follows: TGTGCCAGCAGCTTGGCGGGGAGTTCGCCCCTCCACTTT. The full variable domain, with the rest looked up from reference TRBV5-4 and TRBJ1-6, is ETGVTQSPTHLIKTRGQQVTLRCSSQSGHNTVSWYQQALGQGPQFIFQYYREEENGRGNFPPRFSGLQFPNYSSELNVNALELDDSALYLCASSLAGSSPLHFGNGTRLTVT.

Remarks on this clone: One end of the junction fails to match germline, which may point to a read error. CDR3 DNA: TGTGCCAGCAGCCAATCGATGGGGGGGGGTAAAACTTTT. Protein: CASSQSMGGGKTF. This rearrangement joins TRBV6-5 to TRBJ2-3; 7 nucleotides agree with TRBD2. This CDR3 region has 13 residues. Looked up from germline, CDR1 is MNHEY and CDR2 is SVGAGI.

The chain is built from TRBV18 and TRBJ2-5; D uncertain. The CDR3 runs to 14 residues. Per germline, CDR1 KGHSH and CDR2 LQKENI. Trimming left V 0 bases short and J 1 base short, with 6 bases between. The CDR3 spells CASSPPSIQETQYF. The CDR3 nucleotides read TGTGCCAGCTCACCACCGAGTATCCAAGAGACCCAGTACTTC.

This rearrangement joins TRBV2 to TRBJ2-7; 8 bases fit TRBD2. This CDR3 comprises 13 residues. CDR1 is SNHLY, CDR2 FYNNEI, per germline. Trimming cost V 4 bases and J 5 bases; bases outside gene matches: 4. CDR3 region: CASSGTSTNEQYF. The CDR3 nucleotides read TGTGCCAGCAGTGGGACTAGCACCAACGAGCAGTACTTC.